Sequencing of this T cell receptor (beta chain) was carried out in a study of T cell clones after liver transplantation. The repertoire was sequenced with immunoSEQ multiplex PCR; TCRdb's copy has only in-frame clones and lacks some. This sample has roughly 20,000 clones, with around 90% found just once. The germline gives CDR1 SGHAT, CDR2 FQDESV (reference sequence). The V end was cut by 0 bases, the J end by 8 bases, with 1 base between. CDR3 length: 11 amino acids. Source: CD8+ T cells from blood, taken before liver transplant. The sequence was obtained from a human donor who received a liver transplant. The rearrangement joins TRBV11-1 to TRBJ2-2; D ambiguous. The CDR3 sequence is CASSLAGELFF. As DNA, the CDR3 is TGTGCCAGCAGCTTAGCGGGGGAGCTGTTTTTT.